The T cell receptor (beta chain) described here comes from a study of shared clonotypes between healthy human individuals. Study observations and caveats: Investigators expected sequencing depth to affect clonotype sharing among donors. All-four-donor shared clonotypes had higher generation probabilities than non-shared clonotypes did.

The germline V gene encodes CDR1 WSHSY and CDR2 SAAADI. V shed 3 bases and J shed 5 bases, with 13 bases lying between them. The CDR3 runs to 14 residues. CD45RO-negative, CCR7-selected cells formed the naive CD8 fraction, which excluded terminally differentiated effector memory CD45RA+ cells. There are a few counts of this clone. Its cognate antigen is unknown. Clones were read by immunoSEQ multiplex PCR, and TCRdb kept only the in-frame ones, dropping some. The table records about 2.2 million clones, under 95% of them present only once. The chain couples TRBV10-2 to TRBJ1-1, with no clear D. The receptor's source is a man younger than 35 in good health. Some clones in this sample may be carry-over from other donors' samples. Sequencing used naive CD8+ T cells from PBMCs. The CDR3 DNA reads as TGCGCCAGCAGTGACCCCGGGTCGCGTACTGAAGCTTTCTTT. Translating gives CASSDPGSRTEAFF.